This TCR beta chain stems from a study of cytomegalovirus exposure and HLA in healthy donors. Whole-study findings and limits: Generally TCR sequences proved uncommon, though certain public TCRs appeared in numerous donors. Associated with cytomegalovirus, according to the listing, were 150 to 200 TCR beta chains. In vitro work confirmed that a few CMV-associated chains recognize CMV antigens. A subsequent analysis found that TCR clusters from the first cohort also tended to co-occur in the 110 or so validation repertoires, with roughly 95% of cluster scores above 0.

The CDR3 contains 13 residues. Germline V CDR1 and CDR2: MNHEY, SMNVEV (reference sequence). The V gene lost 4 bases and the J gene lost 4 bases, with 11 bases spanning the gap. In the case of this clone: What it binds is not known.

Sequencing used immunoSEQ multiplex PCR; TCRdb keeps in-frame clones, though not all of them. Of around 180,000 clones in the sample, more than 80% were seen once. The gene calls are TRBV27 and TRBJ2-7; D is perhaps TRBD2 (6 bases). Input material: PBMCs. This TCR derives from a man in his late teens or twenties in good health and CMV-seropositive. CDR3 residues: CASSYHSGYEQYF. The CDR3 DNA follows: TGTGCCAGCAGTTACCATAGCGGATACGAGCAGTACTTC.